This T cell receptor (beta chain) was sequenced in a study of shared clonotypes between healthy human individuals. For this clone: The antigen is unknown.

From CD4+ cells came CD45RA+ naive and CD45RA-negative memory subsets. Produced via immunoSEQ multiplex PCR; TCRdb's table is partial and in-frame only. Found here are under 200,000 clones, 80% to 95% of them singletons; the top ten hold about 0.067%. Study-level findings and limits: The study generally estimated greater richness for naive than memory subsets. How much donors shared clonotypes was expected to be affected by sequencing depth.

This TCR was sampled from a woman aged 25 to 39 in good health. The sample was naive CD4+ T cells sorted from blood. Subset: CD45RA+ positively selected.

CDR3 sequence: CASSLVGIGYTF. The CDR3 nucleotides read TGTGCCAGCAGCTTAGTAGGGATAGGCTACACCTTC. J is TRBJ1-2 and V is TRBV11-1; D not resolved. V lost 1 base and J lost 8, with 8 bases in between. The CDR3 sequence is 12 residues long. The germline CDR1 and CDR2 sequences are SGHAT and FQDESV (reference sequence).